This T cell receptor beta chain was sequenced in a study of cytomegalovirus exposure and HLA in healthy donors. Primers included in the PCR were 60 Vbeta and 13 Jbeta primers. Generated by immunoSEQ multiplex PCR, the TCRdb table keeps only in-frame clones and is missing some. Here the sample spans tens of thousands of clones, over 70% being singletons. CDR1 and CDR2 (germline): SGHRS, YFSETQ. This CDR3 has 14 residues. V was pared by 5 bases and J by 1 base, with 3 bases of the junction left unmatched. The sample comprised PBMCs. The sequence came from a man aged 55 to 70 in good health and CMV-seropositive. The chain uses TRBV5-1 and TRBJ2-5; 9 bases match TRBD1. The CDR3 nucleotides are TGCGCCAGCAGACCGGGACAGGGCCAAGAGACCCAGTACTTC. Amino acid sequence: CASRPGQGQETQYF.